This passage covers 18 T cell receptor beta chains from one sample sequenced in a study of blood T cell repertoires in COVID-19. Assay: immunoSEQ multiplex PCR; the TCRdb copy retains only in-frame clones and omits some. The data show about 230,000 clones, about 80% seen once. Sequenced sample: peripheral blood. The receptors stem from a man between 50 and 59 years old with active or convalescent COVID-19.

The chain's CDR3 is CASSRSGTENSPLHF. DNA for the CDR3: TGCGCCAGCAGCAGATCCGGGACAGAGAATTCACCCCTCCACTTT. This rearrangement joins TRBV5-1 to TRBJ1-6; 7 nucleotides agree with TRBD1. The CDR3 has 15 amino acids. Germline CDR1 SGHRS, CDR2 YFSETQ. The ends lost 4 bases at V and 7 bases at J; junction bases unmatched: 8.

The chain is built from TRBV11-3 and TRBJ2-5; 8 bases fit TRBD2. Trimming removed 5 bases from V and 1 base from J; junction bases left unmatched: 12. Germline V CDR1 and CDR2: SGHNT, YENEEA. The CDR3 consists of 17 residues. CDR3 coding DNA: TGTGCCAGCAGCACCCAACTAGCGGCCGTGCGCCAAGAGACCCAGTACTTC. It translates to CASSTQLAAVRQETQYF.

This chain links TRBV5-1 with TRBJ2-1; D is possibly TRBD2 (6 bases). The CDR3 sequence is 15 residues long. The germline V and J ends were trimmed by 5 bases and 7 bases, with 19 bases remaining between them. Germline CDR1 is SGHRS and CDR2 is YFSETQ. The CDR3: CASSSWDDGGNEQFF. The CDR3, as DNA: TGCGCCAGCAGTTCCTGGGACGACGGGGGTAATGAGCAGTTCTTC.

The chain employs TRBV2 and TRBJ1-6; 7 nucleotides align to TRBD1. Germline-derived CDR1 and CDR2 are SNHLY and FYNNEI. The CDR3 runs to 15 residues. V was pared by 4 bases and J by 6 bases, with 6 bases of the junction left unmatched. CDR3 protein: CASSGGQYLNSPLHF. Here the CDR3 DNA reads TGTGCCAGCAGTGGGGGACAGTACCTTAATTCACCCCTCCACTTT.

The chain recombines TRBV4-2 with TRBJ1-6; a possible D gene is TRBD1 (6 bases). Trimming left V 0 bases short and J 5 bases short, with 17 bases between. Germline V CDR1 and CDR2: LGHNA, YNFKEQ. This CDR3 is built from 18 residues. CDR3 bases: TGTGCCAGCAGCCAAGAGGGGAGGGGGTTTTCAGATAATTCACCCCTCCACTTT. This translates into CASSQEGRGFSDNSPLHF.

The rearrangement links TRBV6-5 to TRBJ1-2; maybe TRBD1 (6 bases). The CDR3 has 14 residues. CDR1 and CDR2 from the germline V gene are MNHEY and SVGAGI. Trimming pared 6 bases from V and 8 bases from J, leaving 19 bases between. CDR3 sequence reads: CASSSRQGLRGYTF. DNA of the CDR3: TGTGCCAGCAGCTCCCGTCAGGGGCTAAGGGGCTACACCTTC.

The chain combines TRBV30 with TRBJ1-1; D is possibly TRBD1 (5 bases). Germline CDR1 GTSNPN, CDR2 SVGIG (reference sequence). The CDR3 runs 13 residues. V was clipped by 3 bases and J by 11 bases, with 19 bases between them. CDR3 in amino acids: CAWSPSLQGRAFF. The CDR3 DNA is TGTGCCTGGAGCCCTTCGCTTCAGGGTCGGGCTTTCTTT.

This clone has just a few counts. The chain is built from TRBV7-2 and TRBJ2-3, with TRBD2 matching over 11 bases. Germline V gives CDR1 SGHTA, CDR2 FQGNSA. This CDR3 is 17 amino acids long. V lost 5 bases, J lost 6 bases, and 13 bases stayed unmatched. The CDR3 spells CASSLISGGASRDTQYF. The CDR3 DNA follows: TGTGCCAGCAGCCTCATTAGCGGGGGGGCCTCAAGGGATACGCAGTATTTT.

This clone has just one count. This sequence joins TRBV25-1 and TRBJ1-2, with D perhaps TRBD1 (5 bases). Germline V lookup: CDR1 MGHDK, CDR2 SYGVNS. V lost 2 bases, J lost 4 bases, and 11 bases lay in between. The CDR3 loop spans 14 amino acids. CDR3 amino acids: CASSEADILYGYTF. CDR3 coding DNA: TGTGCCAGCAGTGAAGCGGACATCCTCTATGGCTACACCTTC.

CDR3 amino acids: CASRLAGEETQYF. CDR3 nucleotides: TGCGCCAGCAGATTAGCGGGGGAAGAGACCCAGTACTTC. The V gene is TRBV5-1, the J gene TRBJ2-5, with 9 bases fitting TRBD2. The CDR3 is made up of 13 amino acids. With V trimmed by 5 bases and J by 3 bases, 2 bases remained unmatched. Per germline, CDR1 SGHRS and CDR2 YFSETQ.

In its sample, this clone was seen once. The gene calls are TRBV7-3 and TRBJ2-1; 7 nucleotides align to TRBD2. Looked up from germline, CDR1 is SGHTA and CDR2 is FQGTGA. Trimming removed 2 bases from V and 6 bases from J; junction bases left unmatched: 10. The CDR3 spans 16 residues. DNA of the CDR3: TGTGCCAGCAGCTTATCCCCGAGACTAGCTCGCAATGAGCAGTTCTTC. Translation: CASSLSPRLARNEQFF.

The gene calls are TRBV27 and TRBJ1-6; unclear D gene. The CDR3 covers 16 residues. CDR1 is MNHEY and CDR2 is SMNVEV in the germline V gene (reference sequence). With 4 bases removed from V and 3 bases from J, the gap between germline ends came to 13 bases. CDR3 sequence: CASSSLSSHYNSPLHF. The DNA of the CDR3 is TGTGCCAGCAGTTCCCTGTCGAGTCACTATAATTCACCCCTCCACTTT.

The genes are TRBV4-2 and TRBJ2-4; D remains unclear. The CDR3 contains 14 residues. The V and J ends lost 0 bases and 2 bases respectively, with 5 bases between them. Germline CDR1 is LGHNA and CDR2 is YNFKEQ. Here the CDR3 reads CASSQDQTKNIQYF. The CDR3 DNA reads TGTGCCAGCAGCCAAGATCAGACCAAAAACATTCAGTACTTC.

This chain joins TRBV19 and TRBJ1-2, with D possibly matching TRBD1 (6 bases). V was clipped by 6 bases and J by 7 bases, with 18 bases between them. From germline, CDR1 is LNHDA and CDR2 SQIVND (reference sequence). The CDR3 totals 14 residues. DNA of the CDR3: TGTGCCAGTAGGGCAGGGGCAGCGGTAGGTGGCTACACCTTC. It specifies CASRAGAAVGGYTF.

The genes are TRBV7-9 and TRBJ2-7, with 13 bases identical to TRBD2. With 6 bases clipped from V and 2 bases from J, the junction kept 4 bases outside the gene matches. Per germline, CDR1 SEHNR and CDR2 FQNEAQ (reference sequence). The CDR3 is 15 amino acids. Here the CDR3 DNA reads TGTGCCAGCAGGACGGGACTAGCGGGACCCTACGAGCAGTACTTC. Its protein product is CASRTGLAGPYEQYF.

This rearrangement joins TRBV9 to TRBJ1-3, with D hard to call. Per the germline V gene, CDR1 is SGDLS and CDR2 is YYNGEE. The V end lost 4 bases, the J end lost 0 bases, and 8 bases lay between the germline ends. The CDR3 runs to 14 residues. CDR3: CASSTQSSGNTIYF. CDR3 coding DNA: TGTGCCAGCAGCACACAGAGCTCTGGAAACACCATATATTTT.

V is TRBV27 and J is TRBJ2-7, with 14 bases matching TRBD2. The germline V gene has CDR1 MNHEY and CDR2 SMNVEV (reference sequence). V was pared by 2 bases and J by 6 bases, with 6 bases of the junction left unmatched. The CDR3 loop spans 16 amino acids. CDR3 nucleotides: TGTGCCAGCAGTTTAATGACTAGCGGGGGGGTCGGCGAGCAGTACTTC. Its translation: CASSLMTSGGVGEQYF.

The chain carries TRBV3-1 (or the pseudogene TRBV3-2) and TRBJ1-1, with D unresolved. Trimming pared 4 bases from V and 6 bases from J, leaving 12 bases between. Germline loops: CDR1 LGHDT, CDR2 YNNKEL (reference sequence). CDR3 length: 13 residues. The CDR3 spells CASSPRGFPEAFF. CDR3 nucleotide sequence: TGTGCCAGCAGCCCCAGAGGTTTCCCTGAAGCTTTCTTT.